Shown below are 16 T cell receptor beta chains from a single sample sequenced in a study of blood T cell repertoires in COVID-19. Profiled with immunoSEQ multiplex PCR; TCRdb holds only in-frame clones, not every one. There are a few hundred thousand clones in the sample; 86% occur only once, and around 1.5% lies in the top ten. The sequencing input was peripheral blood. All receptors derive from a woman between 45 and 65 years old with acute or convalescent COVID-19.

A word on this clone: One junction end disagrees with the germline gene, perhaps due to a read error. The chain joins TRBV28 to TRBJ2-7, with TRBD2 matching over 9 bases. Germline loops: CDR1 MDHEN, CDR2 SYDVKM. The CDR3 runs 11 residues. The CDR3 sequence is CASSRGGLAMF. In nucleotides, the CDR3 is TGTGCCAGCAGTCGAGGGGGACTAGCAATGTTC.

The CDR3 region is CASSQRTGYTGELFF. DNA of the CDR3: TGTGCCAGCAGCCAGCGGACAGGGTATACCGGGGAGCTGTTTTTT. The chain employs TRBV14 and TRBJ2-2; 8 bases fit TRBD1. Germline CDR1 and CDR2: SGHDN and FVKESK. The CDR3 loop spans 15 amino acids. Unmatched junction bases numbered 5, after V lost 3 bases and J lost 5 bases.

The V and J genes are TRBV24-1 and TRBJ2-2; 9 bases are shared with TRBD2. The CDR3 runs 16 residues. Germline lookup yields CDR1 KGHDR and CDR2 SFDVKD. Trimming at V came to 4 bases and at J to 5 bases, leaving 7 bases not matched to a gene. Written as DNA, the CDR3 is TGTGCCACCAGTGACGCGGGAGGGGGTTGGACCGGGGAGCTGTTTTTT. The encoded protein is CATSDAGGGWTGELFF.

The CDR3 sequence is CASSIGGTAFYEQYF. The CDR3 coding sequence is TGTGCCAGTAGTATAGGCGGGACAGCTTTCTACGAGCAGTACTTC. The chain joins TRBV19 to TRBJ2-7; perhaps TRBD1 as D (7 bases). With 1 base removed from V and 3 bases from J, the gap between germline ends came to 13 bases. Germline CDR1 is LNHDA and CDR2 is SQIVND (reference sequence). This CDR3 contains 15 residues.

V usage is TRBV6-2 or TRBV6-3 and J usage is TRBJ2-7; D is perhaps TRBD1 (5 bases). Germline CDR1 and CDR2: MNHEY and SVGEGT. The ends were cut back, 0 bases at V and 4 bases at J, with 16 bases in the middle. The CDR3 consists of 16 residues. DNA of the CDR3: TGTGCCAGCAGTTACTCGACAGACTCGACGATTTACGAGCAGTACTTC. Protein sequence: CASSYSTDSTIYEQYF.

The chain employs TRBV12-3 or TRBV12-4 and TRBJ2-7; D is perhaps TRBD1 (7 bases). This CDR3 contains 13 residues. Trimming shortened V by 6 bases and J by 5 bases, and 14 bases separated the two germline ends. CDR3 region: CASSPDREDEQYF. The DNA for the CDR3 is TGTGCCAGCAGCCCCGACAGGGAGGACGAGCAGTACTTC.

The J gene is TRBJ2-7, the V gene TRBV29-1; 11 bases match TRBD2. The CDR3 length is 15 residues. V lost 4 bases and J lost 5; bases outside the gene matches: 10. In germline, CDR1 is SQVTM, CDR2 ANQGSEA. CDR3 DNA: TGCAGCGTTGCCCTACTAGCGGGAGCGATCCACGAGCAGTACTTC. Its translation is CSVALLAGAIHEQYF.

V is TRBV28 and J is TRBJ1-1; no definite D call. There are 13 residues in the CDR3. Deletions cut 3 bases from V and 2 bases from J, with 7 bases between. The germline V gene has CDR1 MDHEN and CDR2 SYDVKM. The CDR3 region has the DNA TGTGCCAGCAGTTTGGGCACCAACACTGAAGCTTTCTTT. It yields the protein CASSLGTNTEAFF.

The V gene is TRBV24-1, the J gene TRBJ1-5; TRBD1 is a possible D gene (6 bases). The CDR3 loop spans 14 amino acids. CDR1 and CDR2 from the germline V gene are KGHDR and SFDVKD. The V end was cut by 7 bases, the J end by 10 bases, with 19 bases between. CDR3 coding DNA: TGTGCCACCAGCCCGTCTAATCGACAGGTTCCCCAGCATTTT. Translated: CATSPSNRQVPQHF.

The rearrangement joins TRBV19 to TRBJ2-1; maybe TRBD2 (5 bases). Trimming cost V 8 bases and J 0 bases, with 17 bases left between them. CDR1 is LNHDA, CDR2 SQIVND, per germline (reference sequence). This CDR3 is built from 16 residues. The CDR3 DNA reads TGTGCCAGTGGGTCACCCTATAGCGACTCCTACAATGAGCAGTTCTTC. Translating it yields CASGSPYSDSYNEQFF.

This chain links TRBV5-1 with TRBJ2-3, with 13 bases fitting TRBD2. This CDR3 contains 15 residues. J was trimmed by 5 bases and V by 5 bases; bases with no gene match: 5. Germline V gene data show CDR1 as SGHRS and CDR2 as YFSETQ. Here the CDR3 DNA reads TGCGCCAGCAGAACTAGCGGGAGGGTGGGAGATACGCAGTATTTT. This codes for CASRTSGRVGDTQYF.

The CDR3: CASSPGFSGNTIYF. The CDR3 nucleotides read TGTGCCAGCAGTCCAGGGTTTTCTGGAAACACCATATATTTT. The rearrangement uses TRBV3-1 (or the pseudogene TRBV3-2) and TRBJ1-3; possible D gene TRBD1, 5 bases. Germline CDR1 LGHDT, CDR2 YNNKEL (reference sequence). V was clipped by 6 bases and J by 1 base, with 10 bases between them. CDR3 length: 14 residues.

This chain joins TRBV9 and TRBJ2-5; the match to TRBD2 covers 9 bases. This CDR3 has 16 residues. Germline CDR1 and CDR2: SGDLS and YYNGEE. V lost 2 bases, J lost 1 base, and 6 bases stayed unmatched. CDR3 in amino acids: CASSVGVAGAQETQYF. As DNA, the CDR3 is TGTGCCAGCAGCGTGGGAGTAGCGGGAGCCCAAGAGACCCAGTACTTC. Full variable domain (missing parts from reference TRBV9 and TRBJ2-5): DSGVTQTPKHLITATGQRVTLRCSPRSGDLSVYWYQQSLDQGLQFLIQYYNGEERAKGNILERFSAQQFPDLHSELNLSSLELGDSALYFCASSVGVAGAQETQYFGPGTRLLVL.

The CDR3 protein is CASSSGLAGGLEQYF. The CDR3 coding sequence is TGCGCCAGCAGCTCCGGACTAGCGGGAGGGCTCGAGCAGTACTTC. The chain is built from TRBV5-1 and TRBJ2-7, with TRBD2 matching 15 bases. J was trimmed by 6 bases and V by 3 bases; bases with no gene match: 4. CDR3 length equals 15 residues. Germline-derived CDR1 and CDR2 are SGHRS and YFSETQ.

The V call is TRBV19, the J call TRBJ1-6; TRBD1 matches at 7 bases. V lost 5 bases, J lost 7 bases, and 8 bases stayed unmatched. Germline V gene lookup returns CDR1 LNHDA and CDR2 SQIVND (reference sequence). CDR3 length equals 15 residues. The CDR3 spells CASSGWDSVNSPLHF. In nucleotides, the CDR3 is TGTGCCAGTAGTGGTTGGGACAGCGTAAATTCACCCCTCCACTTT.

The V and J genes are TRBV6-5 and TRBJ2-2, with D possibly TRBD2 on 6 matching bases. The CDR3 has 15 residues. Per the germline V gene, CDR1 is MNHEY and CDR2 is SVGAGI. The V gene lost 8 bases and the J gene lost 7 bases, with 20 bases spanning the gap. CDR3 sequence reads: CASSYRLSGDGELFF. The DNA for the CDR3 is TGTGCCAGCTCCTACAGGTTATCGGGGGACGGGGAGCTGTTTTTT.